The 24 T cell receptor beta chains reported below all come from one sample, sequenced in a study of shared clonotypes between healthy human individuals. TCRdb keeps only in-frame clones here, not all; method: immunoSEQ multiplex PCR. The sample shows over a million clones, about 84% of them seen only once. The sample was memory CD4+ T cells from PBMCs. Subset reported: CD45RA-negative fraction. The receptors come from a man aged 18 to 35 in good health. Some clones in this sample may be carry-over from other donors' samples.

This clone appeared once. The chain carries TRBV6-4 and TRBJ2-1; 13 nucleotides agree with TRBD2. CDR1 is MRHNA, CDR2 SNTAGT, per germline. The V gene end was trimmed by 4 bases and the J gene end by 6 bases; junction bases not matched to a gene: 0. CDR3 length equals 14 residues. The CDR3 DNA reads as TGTGCCAGCAGTGGGACTAGCGGGAGCAATGAGCAGTTCTTC. Translating gives CASSGTSGSNEQFF.

Points on this clone: Within the sample, other DNA sequences also encode this same CDR3. The chain recombines TRBV5-1 with TRBJ2-5; weak D call: TRBD2 (5 bases). CDR3 length: 14 residues. V dropped 2 bases and J dropped 2 bases, with 10 bases sitting between them. The V gene's germline CDR1 is SGHRS and CDR2 YFSETQ. The CDR3 protein is CASSFGTSQETQYF. The CDR3 DNA reads TGCGCCAGCAGCTTTGGCACTAGTCAAGAGACCCAGTACTTC.

This chain links TRBV25-1 with TRBJ2-7; D is possibly TRBD1 or TRBD2 (5 bases each). Germline values: CDR1 MGHDK, CDR2 SYGVNS. The CDR3 length is 15 residues. V lost 6 bases and J lost 1, with 16 bases in between. Written as DNA, the CDR3 is TGTGCCAGCAGGGGGAGTGGGCAGGGATCCTACGAGCAGTACTTC. Translated, it gives CASRGSGQGSYEQYF.

V gene TRBV5-1 combines with J gene TRBJ1-1; D is undetermined. In germline, CDR1 is SGHRS, CDR2 YFSETQ. V lost 0 bases and J lost 4, with 7 bases in between. The CDR3 extends over 13 amino acids. The CDR3 protein is CASSLAGITEAFF. CDR3 nucleotide sequence: TGCGCCAGCAGCTTGGCGGGAATCACTGAAGCTTTCTTT.

The count of this clone is one. The V gene is TRBV7-9, the J gene TRBJ1-1; 8 bases are a match to TRBD1. V trimming: 5 bases; J trimming: 4 bases; junction bases outside the gene matches: 3. This CDR3 spans 13 amino acids. The V gene's germline CDR1 is SEHNR and CDR2 FQNEAQ (reference sequence). The CDR3 sequence is CASSTGGGTEAFF. For the CDR3, the DNA is TGTGCCAGCAGCACAGGGGGAGGCACTGAAGCTTTCTTT.

CDR3 in amino acids: CASSLGGQANEKLFF. DNA for the CDR3: TGTGCCAGCAGCTTGGGGGGGCAGGCTAATGAAAAACTGTTTTTT. The V call is TRBV5-4, the J call TRBJ1-4; TRBD1 might be the D (6 bases). Germline CDR1 and CDR2: SGHNT and YYREEE (reference sequence). The V end lost 0 bases, the J end lost 3 bases, and 9 bases lay between the germline ends. The CDR3 sequence is 15 residues long.

J is TRBJ2-6 and V is TRBV14, with D perhaps matching TRBD2 (5 bases). CDR1 and CDR2 from the germline V gene are SGHDN and FVKESK. CDR3 length: 20 amino acids. The V end was cut by 4 bases, the J end by 0 bases, with 22 bases between. Here the CDR3 DNA reads TGTGCCAGCAGCCCGAGTCTAGGCGATGCGGGCGGCTCTGGGGCCAACGTCCTGACTTTC. This encodes CASSPSLGDAGGSGANVLTF.

The chain employs TRBV5-5 and TRBJ2-3; 7 positions agree with TRBD1. CDR1 and CDR2 (germline): SGHKS, YYEKEE (reference sequence). CDR3 length: 13 residues. Germline trimming cut 4 bases from V and 4 bases from J; bases unmatched to any gene: 3. CDR3 residues: CASSNQGADTQYF. Here the CDR3 DNA reads TGTGCCAGCAGCAACCAGGGGGCAGATACGCAGTATTTT.

In this sample, this clone turned up once. The CDR3 loop reads CASSLGVRETQYF. The CDR3 DNA is TGTGCCAGCAGCTTGGGAGTCCGGGAGACCCAGTACTTC. This chain uses TRBV5-6 with TRBJ2-5; D not certain. CDR1 SGHDT and CDR2 YYEEEE come from the germline V gene. There are 13 residues in the CDR3. V was shortened by 0 bases and J by 5 bases, with 8 bases between the two germline ends.

V gene TRBV7-9 combines with J gene TRBJ2-7; 8 bases line up with TRBD2. Germline V lookup: CDR1 SEHNR, CDR2 FQNEAQ (reference sequence). The CDR3 extends over 14 amino acids. The V segment lost 5 bases and the J segment 4 bases; nucleotides outside the gene matches: 7. CDR3 sequence (DNA): TGTGCCAGCAGCGATCAAAGCGGGAGATACGAGCAGTACTTC. It specifies CASSDQSGRYEQYF.

This chain connects TRBV5-1 to TRBJ2-5; 12 nucleotides agree with TRBD2. This CDR3 is 17 amino acids long. The trim removed 0 bases at V and 1 base at J, leaving 4 bases unmatched. Germline loops: CDR1 SGHRS, CDR2 YFSETQ. The CDR3 is CASSLVAGLAGQETQYF. The CDR3 region has the DNA TGCGCCAGCAGCTTGGTAGCGGGACTAGCGGGCCAAGAGACCCAGTACTTC.

V is TRBV6-1 and J is TRBJ2-3; the D gene is possibly TRBD2 (6 bases). Trimming cost V 6 bases and J 2 bases, with 15 bases left between them. The CDR3 totals 15 residues. Germline CDR1 and CDR2: MNHNS and SASEGT. The CDR3 coding sequence is TGTGCCAGCAGGGGGGGAGCGGACCCCACAGATACGCAGTATTTT. Protein: CASRGGADPTDTQYF.

This clone was detected only a few times. This specimen includes other DNA sequences encoding the same CDR3. V usage is TRBV4-2 and J usage is TRBJ2-5, with D maybe TRBD2 (5 bases). The V end lost 1 base, the J end lost 1 base, and 10 bases lay between the germline ends. The CDR3 runs 15 residues. CDR1 is LGHNA and CDR2 is YNFKEQ in the germline V gene. The CDR3 sequence: CASSQVAGPQETQYF. The CDR3 region has the DNA TGTGCCAGCAGCCAAGTGGCGGGCCCCCAAGAGACCCAGTACTTC.

A remark on this clone: The same CDR3 arises from other DNA sequences in this sample as well. The V and J genes are TRBV7-2 and TRBJ2-5, with 10 bases lining up with TRBD2. The germline CDR1 and CDR2 sequences are SGHTA and FQGNSA. The trim removed 3 bases at V and 5 bases at J, leaving 3 bases unmatched. CDR3 length equals 14 residues. As DNA, the CDR3 is TGTGCCAGCAGCTTCGGGACTAGCGAGGAGACCCAGTACTTC. Residues: CASSFGTSEETQYF.

This clone was seen more than once but under ten times. The chain links TRBV28 to TRBJ2-5; 11 positions agree with TRBD1. The J segment lost 6 bases and the V segment lost 3 bases, leaving 15 bases of the junction unmatched. The CDR3 runs to 18 residues. Germline CDR1 MDHEN, CDR2 SYDVKM. In nucleotides, the CDR3 is TGTGCCAGCAGTTTGAAAATAGTAGGACAGGGGGCTTCGAAGACCCAGTACTTC. Its translation: CASSLKIVGQGASKTQYF.

The V call is TRBV4-3, the J call TRBJ2-4; maybe TRBD2 (7 bases). V lost 1 base to trimming and J lost 6 bases, with 13 bases between them. This CDR3 is 15 amino acids long. Germline V gene data show CDR1 as LGHNA and CDR2 as YSLEER. The CDR3 spells CASSQGRGGINIQYF. The CDR3 DNA reads as TGCGCCAGCAGCCAAGGCAGGGGAGGGATAAACATTCAGTACTTC.

The genes are TRBV10-3 and TRBJ2-7, with D unresolved. The CDR3 has 13 residues. Trimming left V 4 bases short and J 3 bases short, with 10 bases between. Germline values: CDR1 ENHRY, CDR2 SYGVKD. The CDR3 region is CAISVQTDYEQYF. DNA of the CDR3: TGTGCCATCAGTGTGCAGACTGACTACGAGCAGTACTTC.

The J gene is TRBJ1-3, the V gene TRBV2; D is unresolved. The CDR3 runs to 16 residues. CDR1 and CDR2 (germline): SNHLY, FYNNEI. Deletions cut 7 bases from V and 0 bases from J, with 16 bases between. CDR3 protein: CASILMRHSSGNTIYF. CDR3 nucleotide sequence: TGTGCCAGCATTTTGATGAGACACTCCTCTGGAAACACCATATATTTT.

The chain links TRBV27 to TRBJ2-1; 7 bases agree with TRBD2. Unmatched junction bases numbered 5, after V lost 4 bases and J lost 2 bases. Germline CDR1 and CDR2: MNHEY and SMNVEV (reference sequence). This CDR3 has 15 residues. The CDR3: CASSSWGGAYNEQFF. CDR3 sequence (DNA): TGTGCCAGCAGTTCTTGGGGGGGGGCCTACAATGAGCAGTTCTTC.

This clone was counted between two and nine times. V and J are TRBV4-1 and TRBJ2-3, with TRBD1 matching over 10 bases. This CDR3 has 19 residues. Germline CDR1 and CDR2: MGHRA and YSYEKL. V dropped 1 base and J dropped 2; count of bases not matched to a gene: 12. As DNA, the CDR3 is TGCGCCAGCAGCCAAGGACTAACGCCGGGACAGGGGCACACAGATACGCAGTATTTT. Translated, it gives CASSQGLTPGQGHTDTQYF.

This rearrangement joins TRBV9 to TRBJ1-1; TRBD1 matches at 8 bases. Per germline, CDR1 SGDLS and CDR2 YYNGEE. The V and J ends lost 1 base and 6 bases, in that order; junction bases with no gene match: 8. The CDR3 extends over 15 amino acids. In DNA form, the CDR3 reads TGTGCCAGCAGCGTAATGGGGACAGGATCGTCTGAAGCTTTCTTT. Encoded protein: CASSVMGTGSSEAFF. The complete variable domain, with remaining parts taken from reference TRBV9 and TRBJ1-1, reads DSGVTQTPKHLITATGQRVTLRCSPRSGDLSVYWYQQSLDQGLQFLIQYYNGEERAKGNILERFSAQQFPDLHSELNLSSLELGDSALYFCASSVMGTGSSEAFFGQGTRLTVV.

This sequence joins TRBV27 and TRBJ2-5, with D possibly being TRBD2 (5 bases). With the DNA end fitting TRBJ2-7 better, the J assignment may be wrong. CDR3 length: 15 amino acids. Germline V lookup: CDR1 MNHEY, CDR2 SMNVEV (reference sequence). In nucleotides, the CDR3 is TGTGCCAGCAGTGGGAGCGGCCCTATCCCTTACGAGCAGTACTTC. It codes for CASSGSGPIPYEQYF.

This clone was detected only a few times. V usage is TRBV29-1 and J usage is TRBJ1-1; D not resolved. The ends were cut back, 4 bases at V and 3 bases at J, with 12 bases in the middle. The germline V gene has CDR1 SQVTM and CDR2 ANQGSEA. The CDR3 spans 13 residues. As DNA, the CDR3 is TGCAGCGTTGTTGCGCAGTGGGACACTGAAGCTTTCTTT. Its protein is CSVVAQWDTEAFF.

On this clone itself: Distinct nucleotide sequences in the sample also encode this CDR3. The chain uses TRBV11-3 and TRBJ2-3; a possible D gene is TRBD2 (6 bases). Germline-derived CDR1 and CDR2 are SGHNT and YENEEA. V lost 1 base to trimming and J lost 2 bases, with 7 bases between them. The CDR3 is 14 residues long. The CDR3 DNA sequence: TGTGCCAGCAGCTTAGGGAGGGCCACAGATACGCAGTATTTT. Translating it yields CASSLGRATDTQYF. Full variable domain (missing parts from reference TRBV11-3 and TRBJ2-3): EAGVVQSPRYKIIEKKQPVAFWCNPISGHNTLYWYLQNLGQGPELLIRYENEEAVDDSQLPKDRFSAERLKGVDSTLKIQPAELGDSAVYLCASSLGRATDTQYFGPGTRLTVL.